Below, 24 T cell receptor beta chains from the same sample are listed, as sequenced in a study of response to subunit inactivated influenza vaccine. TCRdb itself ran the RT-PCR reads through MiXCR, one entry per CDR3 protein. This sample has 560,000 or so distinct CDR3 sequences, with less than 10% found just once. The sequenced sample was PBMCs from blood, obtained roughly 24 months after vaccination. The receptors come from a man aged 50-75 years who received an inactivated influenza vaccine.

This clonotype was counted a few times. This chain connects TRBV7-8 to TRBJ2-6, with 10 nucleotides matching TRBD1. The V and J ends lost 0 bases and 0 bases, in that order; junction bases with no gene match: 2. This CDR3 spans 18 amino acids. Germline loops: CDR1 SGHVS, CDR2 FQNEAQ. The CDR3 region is CASSLARTGGSGANVLTF. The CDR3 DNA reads TGTGCCAGCAGCTTAGCAAGGACAGGGGGCTCTGGGGCCAACGTCCTGACTTTC.

This CDR3 reads CASSLSSQAYGYTF. In DNA, the CDR3 is TGTGCCAGCAGTTTATCAAGCCAGGCCTATGGCTACACCTTC. The gene calls are TRBV27 and TRBJ1-2, with D unresolved. V was pared by 0 bases and J by 4 bases, with 9 bases between. Per the germline V gene, CDR1 is MNHEY and CDR2 is SMNVEV (reference sequence). The CDR3 loop spans 14 amino acids.

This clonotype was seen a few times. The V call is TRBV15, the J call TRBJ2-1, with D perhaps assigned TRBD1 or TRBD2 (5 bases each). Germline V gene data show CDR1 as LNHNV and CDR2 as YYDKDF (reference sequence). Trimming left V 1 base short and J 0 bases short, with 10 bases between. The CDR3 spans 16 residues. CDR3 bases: TGTGCCACCAGCAGAGGGGGGATGAGCTCCTACAATGAGCAGTTCTTC. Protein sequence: CATSRGGMSSYNEQFF.

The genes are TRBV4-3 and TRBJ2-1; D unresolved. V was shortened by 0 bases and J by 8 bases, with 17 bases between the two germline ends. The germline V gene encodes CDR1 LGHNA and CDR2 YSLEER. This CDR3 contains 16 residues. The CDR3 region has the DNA TGCGCCAGCAGCCAAGATCCCCTAGTCCACATCGATGAGCAGTTCTTC. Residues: CASSQDPLVHIDEQFF.

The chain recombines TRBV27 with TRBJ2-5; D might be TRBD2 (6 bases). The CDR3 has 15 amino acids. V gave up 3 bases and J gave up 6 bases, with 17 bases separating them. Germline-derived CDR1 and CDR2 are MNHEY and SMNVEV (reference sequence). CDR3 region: CASSLADGGGKTQYF. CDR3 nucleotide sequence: TGTGCCAGCAGTTTGGCTGACGGGGGTGGGAAGACCCAGTACTTC.

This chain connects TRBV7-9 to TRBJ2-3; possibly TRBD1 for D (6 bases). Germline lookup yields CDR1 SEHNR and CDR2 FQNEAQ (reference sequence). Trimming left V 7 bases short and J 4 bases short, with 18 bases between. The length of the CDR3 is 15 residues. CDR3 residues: CASNEGVGVADTQYF. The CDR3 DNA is TGTGCCAGCAACGAGGGGGTTGGGGTAGCAGATACGCAGTATTTT.

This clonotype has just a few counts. In DNA form, the CDR3 reads TGTGCCAGCAGCTTGGGAGGGGTTAGGGAGGCCCAGTACTTC. It is translated as CASSLGGVREAQYF. The chain recombines TRBV7-2 with TRBJ2-5; 7 bases agree with TRBD2. Per germline, CDR1 SGHTA and CDR2 FQGNSA. This CDR3 spans 14 amino acids. V shed 3 bases, J shed 9 bases, and the junction held 10 bases outside the gene matches.

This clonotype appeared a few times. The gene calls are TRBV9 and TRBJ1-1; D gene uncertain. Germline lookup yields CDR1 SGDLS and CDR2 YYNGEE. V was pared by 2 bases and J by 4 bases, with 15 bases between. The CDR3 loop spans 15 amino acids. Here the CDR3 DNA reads TGTGCCAGCAGCGTGGCCCCGGAAGGAGGCACTGAAGCTTTCTTT. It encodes CASSVAPEGGTEAFF.

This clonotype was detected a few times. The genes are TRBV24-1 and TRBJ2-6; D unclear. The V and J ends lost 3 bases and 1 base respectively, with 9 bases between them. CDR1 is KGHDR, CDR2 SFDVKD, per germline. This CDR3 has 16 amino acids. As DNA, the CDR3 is TGTGCCACCAGTGATCCGGACGTTTCTGGGGCCAACGTCCTGACTTTC. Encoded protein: CATSDPDVSGANVLTF.

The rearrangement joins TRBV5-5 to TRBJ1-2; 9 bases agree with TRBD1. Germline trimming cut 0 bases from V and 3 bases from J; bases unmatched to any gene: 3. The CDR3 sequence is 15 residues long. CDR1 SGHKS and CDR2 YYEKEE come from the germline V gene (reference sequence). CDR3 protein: CASSLGTGVDYGYTF. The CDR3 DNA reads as TGTGCCAGCAGCTTGGGGACAGGGGTCGACTATGGCTACACCTTC.

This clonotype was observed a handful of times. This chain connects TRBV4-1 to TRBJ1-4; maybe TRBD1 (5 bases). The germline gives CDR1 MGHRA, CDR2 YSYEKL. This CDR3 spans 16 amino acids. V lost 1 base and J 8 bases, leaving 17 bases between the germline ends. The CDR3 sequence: CASSQGPGQDPEKLFF. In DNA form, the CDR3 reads TGCGCCAGCAGCCAAGGGCCGGGGCAGGACCCAGAAAAACTGTTTTTT.

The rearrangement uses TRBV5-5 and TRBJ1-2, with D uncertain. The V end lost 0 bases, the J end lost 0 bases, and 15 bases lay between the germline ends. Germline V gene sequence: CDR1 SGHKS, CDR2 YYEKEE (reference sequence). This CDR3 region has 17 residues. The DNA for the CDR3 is TGTGCCAGCAGCTTGGAGGATTTCATAAGAGCTAACTATGGCTACACCTTC. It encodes CASSLEDFIRANYGYTF.

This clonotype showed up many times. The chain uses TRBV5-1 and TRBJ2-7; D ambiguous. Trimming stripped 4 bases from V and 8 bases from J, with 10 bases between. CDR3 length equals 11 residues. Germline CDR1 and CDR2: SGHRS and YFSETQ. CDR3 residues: CASSQDGQQYF. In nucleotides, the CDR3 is TGCGCCAGCAGCCAGGATGGCCAGCAGTACTTC.

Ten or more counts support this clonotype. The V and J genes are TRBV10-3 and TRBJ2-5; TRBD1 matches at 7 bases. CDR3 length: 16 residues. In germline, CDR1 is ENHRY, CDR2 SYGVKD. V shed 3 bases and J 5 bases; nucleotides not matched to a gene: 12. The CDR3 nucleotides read TGTGCCATCAGTGATACCCAGACAGGGAAGTGGGAGACCCAGTACTTC. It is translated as CAISDTQTGKWETQYF.

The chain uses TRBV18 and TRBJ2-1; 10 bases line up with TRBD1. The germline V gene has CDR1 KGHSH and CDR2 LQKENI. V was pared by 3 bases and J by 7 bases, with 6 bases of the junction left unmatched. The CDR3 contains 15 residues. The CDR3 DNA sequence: TGTGCCAGCTCACCTATGGGACAGGGGTTGAATGAGCAGTTCTTC. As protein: CASSPMGQGLNEQFF.

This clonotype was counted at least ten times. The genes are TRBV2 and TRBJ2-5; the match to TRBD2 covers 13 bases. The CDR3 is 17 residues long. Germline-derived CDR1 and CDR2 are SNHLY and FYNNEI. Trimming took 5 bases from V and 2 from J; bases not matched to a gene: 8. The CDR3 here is CASSTSGTSGDQETQYF. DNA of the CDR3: TGTGCCAGCAGTACCTCCGGGACTAGCGGGGATCAAGAGACCCAGTACTTC.

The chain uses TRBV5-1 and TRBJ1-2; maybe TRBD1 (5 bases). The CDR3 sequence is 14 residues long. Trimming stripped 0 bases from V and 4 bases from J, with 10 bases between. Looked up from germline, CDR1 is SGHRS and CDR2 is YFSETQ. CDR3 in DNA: TGCGCCAGCAGCTTGGTTGGAGGGGTCTATGGCTACACCTTC. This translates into CASSLVGGVYGYTF.

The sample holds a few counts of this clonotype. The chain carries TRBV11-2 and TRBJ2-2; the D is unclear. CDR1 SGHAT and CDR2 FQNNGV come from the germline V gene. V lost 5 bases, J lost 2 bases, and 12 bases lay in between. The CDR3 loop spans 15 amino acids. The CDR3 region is CASSPGLYNTGELFF. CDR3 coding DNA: TGTGCCAGCAGCCCAGGTCTTTATAACACCGGGGAGCTGTTTTTT. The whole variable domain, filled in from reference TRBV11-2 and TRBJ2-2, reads EAGVAQSPRYKIIEKRQSVAFWCNPISGHATLYWYQQILGQGPKLLIQFQNNGVVDDSQLPKDRFSAERLKGVDSTLKIQPAKLEDSAVYLCASSPGLYNTGELFFGEGSRLTVL.

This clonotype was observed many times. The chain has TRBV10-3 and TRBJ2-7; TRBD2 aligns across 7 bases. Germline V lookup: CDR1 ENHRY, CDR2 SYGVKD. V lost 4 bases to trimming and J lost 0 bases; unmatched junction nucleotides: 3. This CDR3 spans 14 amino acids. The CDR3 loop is CAISGGSSSYEQYF. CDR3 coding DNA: TGTGCCATCAGTGGCGGGAGTAGCTCCTACGAGCAGTACTTC.

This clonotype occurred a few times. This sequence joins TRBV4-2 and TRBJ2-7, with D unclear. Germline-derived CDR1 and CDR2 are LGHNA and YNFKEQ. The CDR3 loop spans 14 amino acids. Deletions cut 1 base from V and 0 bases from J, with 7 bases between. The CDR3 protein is CASSQVESSYEQYF. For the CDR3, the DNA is TGTGCCAGCAGCCAAGTCGAGAGCTCCTACGAGCAGTACTTC.

CDR3 coding DNA: TGTGCCATCAAAAGGGACGGCTACGAGCAGTACTTC. It specifies CAIKRDGYEQYF. This chain connects TRBV10-3 to TRBJ2-7; the D call may be TRBD1 or TRBD2 (5 bases each). The CDR3 contains 12 residues. V lost 7 bases and J 3 bases, leaving 10 bases between the germline ends. Germline V CDR1 and CDR2: ENHRY, SYGVKD.

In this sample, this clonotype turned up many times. The CDR3 bases are TGTGCCAGCAGCAAAGTGGGACAGGGGGGCAATGAGCAGTTCTTC. Translating gives CASSKVGQGGNEQFF. This sequence joins TRBV9 and TRBJ2-1; TRBD1 matches 11 bases. The V gene's germline CDR1 is SGDLS and CDR2 YYNGEE. J gave up 6 bases and V 4 bases, and 6 bases lay outside the gene matches. The CDR3 spans 15 residues.

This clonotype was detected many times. The CDR3 region has the DNA TGCAGCGCCCTTAGGGAATTGAACACTGAAGCTTTCTTT. This codes for CSALRELNTEAFF. The chain couples TRBV29-1 to TRBJ1-1, with D hard to call. V shed 7 bases and J shed 0 bases, with 12 bases lying between them. Looked up from germline, CDR1 is SQVTM and CDR2 is ANQGSEA. CDR3 length: 13 residues.

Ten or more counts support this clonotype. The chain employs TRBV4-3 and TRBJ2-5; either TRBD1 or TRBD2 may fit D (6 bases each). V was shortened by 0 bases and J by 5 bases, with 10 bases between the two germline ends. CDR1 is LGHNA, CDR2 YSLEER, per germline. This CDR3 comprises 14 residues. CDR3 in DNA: TGCGCCAGCAGCCAAGATAGGGGGAGGGAGACCCAGTACTTC. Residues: CASSQDRGRETQYF.